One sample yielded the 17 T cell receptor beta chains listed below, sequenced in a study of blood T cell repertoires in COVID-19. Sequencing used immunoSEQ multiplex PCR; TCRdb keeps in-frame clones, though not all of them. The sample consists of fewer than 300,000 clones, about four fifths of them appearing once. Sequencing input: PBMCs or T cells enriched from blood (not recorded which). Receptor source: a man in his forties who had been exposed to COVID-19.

This chain's CDR3 is CASGLGGLYGYTF. Here the CDR3 DNA reads TGTGCTAGTGGTTTGGGAGGCCTCTATGGCTACACCTTC. J is TRBJ1-2 and V is TRBV12-5; D gene ambiguous. V lost 1 base and J lost 4, with 7 bases in between. The CDR3 contains 13 residues. CDR1 LGHNT and CDR2 FRNRAP come from the germline V gene.

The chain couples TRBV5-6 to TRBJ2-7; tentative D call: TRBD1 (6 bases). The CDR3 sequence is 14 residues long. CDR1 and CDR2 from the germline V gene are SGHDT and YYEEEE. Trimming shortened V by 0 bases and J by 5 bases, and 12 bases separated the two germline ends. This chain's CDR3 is CASSLGAGVNEQYF. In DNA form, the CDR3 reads TGTGCCAGCAGCTTGGGGGCAGGGGTGAACGAGCAGTACTTC.

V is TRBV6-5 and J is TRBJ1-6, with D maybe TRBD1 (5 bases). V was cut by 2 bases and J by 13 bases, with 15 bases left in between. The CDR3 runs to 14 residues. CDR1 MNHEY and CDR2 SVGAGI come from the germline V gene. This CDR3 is CASSYLGPGLPLHF. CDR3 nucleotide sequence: TGTGCCAGCAGTTACCTTGGGCCGGGACTGCCCCTCCACTTT.

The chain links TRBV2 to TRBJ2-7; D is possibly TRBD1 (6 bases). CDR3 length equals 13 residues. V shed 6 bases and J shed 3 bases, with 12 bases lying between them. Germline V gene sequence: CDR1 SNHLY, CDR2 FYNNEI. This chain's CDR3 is CASSVRDNYEQYF. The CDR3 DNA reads TGTGCCAGCAGCGTTAGGGACAACTACGAGCAGTACTTC.

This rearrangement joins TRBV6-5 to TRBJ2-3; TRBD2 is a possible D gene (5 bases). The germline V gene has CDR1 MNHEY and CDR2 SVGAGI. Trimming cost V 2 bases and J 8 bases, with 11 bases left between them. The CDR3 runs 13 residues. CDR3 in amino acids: CASSYPGLRTQYF. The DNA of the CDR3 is TGTGCCAGCAGTTACCCTGGACTCCGTACGCAGTATTTT.

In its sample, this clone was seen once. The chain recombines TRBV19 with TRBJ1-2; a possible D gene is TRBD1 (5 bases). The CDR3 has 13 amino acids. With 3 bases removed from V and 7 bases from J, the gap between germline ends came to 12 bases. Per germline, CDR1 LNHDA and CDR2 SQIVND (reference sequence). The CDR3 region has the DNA TGTGCCAGTAGTATCTTCCAGGGTGTTGGCTACACCTTC. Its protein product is CASSIFQGVGYTF.

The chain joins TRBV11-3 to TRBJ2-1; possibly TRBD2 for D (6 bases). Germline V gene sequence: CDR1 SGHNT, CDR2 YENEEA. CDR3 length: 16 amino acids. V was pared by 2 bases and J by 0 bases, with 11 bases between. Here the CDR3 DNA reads TGTGCCAGCAGCTTAAGCGGGCGGAGCTCCTACAATGAGCAGTTCTTC. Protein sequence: CASSLSGRSSYNEQFF.

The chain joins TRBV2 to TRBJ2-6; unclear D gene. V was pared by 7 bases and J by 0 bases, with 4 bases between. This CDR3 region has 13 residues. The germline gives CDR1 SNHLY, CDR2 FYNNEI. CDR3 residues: CASTYSGANVLTF. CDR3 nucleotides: TGTGCCAGCACTTACTCTGGGGCCAACGTCCTGACTTTC.

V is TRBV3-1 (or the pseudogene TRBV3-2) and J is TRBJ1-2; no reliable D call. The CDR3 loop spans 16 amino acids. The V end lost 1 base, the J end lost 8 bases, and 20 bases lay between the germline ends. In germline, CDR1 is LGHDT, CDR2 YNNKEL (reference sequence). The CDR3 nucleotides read TGTGCCAGCAGCCAAGCGGCTCGGGTATCAGCGGGCGGCTACACCTTC. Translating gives CASSQAARVSAGGYTF.

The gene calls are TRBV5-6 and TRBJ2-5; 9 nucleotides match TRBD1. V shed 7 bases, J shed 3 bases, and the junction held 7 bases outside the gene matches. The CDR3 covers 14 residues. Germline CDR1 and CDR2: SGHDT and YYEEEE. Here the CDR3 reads CASGRQGVEETQYF. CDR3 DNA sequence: TGTGCCAGCGGCCGACAGGGGGTAGAAGAGACCCAGTACTTC.

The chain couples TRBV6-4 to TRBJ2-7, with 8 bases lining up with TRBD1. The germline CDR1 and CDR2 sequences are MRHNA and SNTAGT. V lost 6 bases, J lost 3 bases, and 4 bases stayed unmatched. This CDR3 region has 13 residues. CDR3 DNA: TGTGCCAGCAGCCGTGACAGGGGCTACGAGCAGTACTTC. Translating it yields CASSRDRGYEQYF.

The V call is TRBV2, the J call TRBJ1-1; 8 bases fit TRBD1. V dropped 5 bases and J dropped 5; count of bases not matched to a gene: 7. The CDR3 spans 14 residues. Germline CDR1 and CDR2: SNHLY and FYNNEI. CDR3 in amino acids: CASSQTGVVTEAFF. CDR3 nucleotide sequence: TGTGCCAGCAGTCAGACAGGGGTGGTGACTGAAGCTTTCTTT.

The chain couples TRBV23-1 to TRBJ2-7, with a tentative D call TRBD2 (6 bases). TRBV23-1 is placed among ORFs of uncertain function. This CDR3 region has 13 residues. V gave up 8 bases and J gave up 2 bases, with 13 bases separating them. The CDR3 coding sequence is TGCGCCAGCTCTGGAGGGAGCACCTACGAGCAGTACTTC. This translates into CASSGGSTYEQYF.

The CDR3 is CASTRRSNEKLFF. As DNA, the CDR3 is TGTGCCAGTACCCGAAGGAGTAATGAAAAACTGTTTTTT. The chain uses TRBV19 and TRBJ1-4, with D uncertain. Germline lookup yields CDR1 LNHDA and CDR2 SQIVND (reference sequence). The CDR3 totals 13 residues. Trimming cost V 7 bases and J 4 bases, with 10 bases left between them.

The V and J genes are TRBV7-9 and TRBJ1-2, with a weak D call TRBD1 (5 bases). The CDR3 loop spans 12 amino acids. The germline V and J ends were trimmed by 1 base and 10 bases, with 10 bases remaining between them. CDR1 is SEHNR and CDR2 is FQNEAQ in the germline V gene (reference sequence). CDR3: CASSLETGDYTF. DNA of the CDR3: TGTGCCAGCAGCTTAGAGACGGGGGACTACACCTTC.

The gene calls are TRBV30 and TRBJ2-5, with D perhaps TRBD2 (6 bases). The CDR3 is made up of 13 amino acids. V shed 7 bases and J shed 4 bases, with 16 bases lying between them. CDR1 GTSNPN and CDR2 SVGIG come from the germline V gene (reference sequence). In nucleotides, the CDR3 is TGTGCCTCGCCGGTTGGGGGAGGAGAGACCCAGTACTTC. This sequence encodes CASPVGGGETQYF.

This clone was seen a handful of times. CDR3 residues: CASSQTGDEQFF. CDR3 DNA: TGTGCCAGCAGTCAAACAGGGGATGAGCAGTTCTTC. The rearrangement links TRBV7-9 to TRBJ2-1, with TRBD1 matching 7 bases. CDR1 and CDR2 (germline): SEHNR, FQNEAQ (reference sequence). The V and J ends lost 6 bases and 8 bases, in that order; junction bases with no gene match: 4. There are 12 residues in the CDR3.